The rows below give T cell receptor beta chains drawn from one sample of a study of regulatory T cells in long-lasting Graves disease. TCRdb redid the calling of the multiplex PCR reads with MiXCR, one entry per CDR3 protein. The repertoire consists of 400,000 to 550,000 distinct CDR3 sequences, with roughly 17% occurring once and the leading ten covering about 10%. These sequences were also reported in another study, on T cells in Graves' hyperthyroidism and ophthalmopathy.

The starting material was peripheral blood mononuclear cells (PBMCs), obtained at new diagnosis, from a patient treated with antithyroid drugs. The receptors were sampled from a young woman with Graves disease. Each CDR3 is given with its conserved first and last residue. Each record gives: V gene, J gene, CDR3 protein.

>TRBV7-9|TRBJ2-3
CASSDPGGEPDTQYF
>TRBV28|TRBJ2-7
CASSMSRGRRSYEQYF
>TRBV7-2|TRBJ1-6
CASSHTRRGNNSPLHF
>TRBV12-3/TRBV12-4|TRBJ2-4
CASGSGGDIQYF
>TRBV7-9|TRBJ1-2
CASSLVGEIGNYGYTF
>TRBV5-1|TRBJ2-1
CASSPRDSYNEQFF
>TRBV6-2/TRBV6-3|TRBJ1-2
CASSYERGYGYTF
>TRBV20-1|TRBJ1-5
CSALQGFGQPQHF
>TRBV19|TRBJ2-2
CASIPGSGSVNTGELFF
>TRBV28|TRBJ1-5
CASSLSRDRVFGNQPQHF
>TRBV7-2|TRBJ2-1
CASSLGTGNNEQFF
>TRBV14|TRBJ2-7
CASSPGLAGEQYF
>TRBV27|TRBJ1-6
CASSLSPTGRSSPLHF
>TRBV7-2|TRBJ2-2
CASSFRPMRTSGRSTGELFF
>TRBV28|TRBJ2-6
CASQDSGANVLTF
>TRBV29-1|TRBJ2-2
CSVEGQGTPGELFF
>TRBV11-2|NA
CASSLDWRDSEKTQYF
>TRBV28|TRBJ2-7
CASSFSTLYEQYF
>TRBV10-3|TRBJ2-7
CAISESKNEQYF
>TRBV27|TRBJ2-3
CASQAYDTDTQYF
>TRBV18|TRBJ2-7
CASSLAGGPSHEQYF
>TRBV12-3/TRBV12-4|TRBJ1-5
CASSTRHDQSEPQHF
>TRBV13|TRBJ2-1
CASSWALTSGKSTPYNEQFF
>TRBV2|TRBJ1-5
CASSAFPTYSNQPQHF
>TRBV9|TRBJ2-1
CASSVVSGGAYNEQFF
>TRBV10-3|TRBJ2-5
CAISDAGGTGTQYF
>TRBV5-5|TRBJ1-1
CASSFLQGTTEAFF
>TRBV5-1|TRBJ2-2
CASGARDPNTGELFF
>TRBV28|TRBJ2-7
CASSTGRLSYEQYF
>TRBV2|TRBJ1-5
CASSDNGGSNQPQHF
>TRBV5-5|TRBJ1-2
CASSRNTYGYTF
>TRBV6-2/TRBV6-3|TRBJ1-2
CASSDGIGTGGAKGYTF
>TRBV27|TRBJ1-2
CASRSPGGGLYGYTF
>TRBV20-1|TRBJ2-7
CSARGATGTSYEQYF
>TRBV2|NA
CASTRIRRNEQYF
>TRBV5-1|TRBJ1-6
CASAERVVGDSPLHF
>TRBV7-8|TRBJ1-2
CASSYTLDGGYTF
>TRBV7-9|TRBJ1-1
CASSLSLTRQGPPRSSTEAFF
>TRBV24-1|TRBJ2-2
CATSDSGTSGNTGELFF
>TRBV6-5|TRBJ2-3
CASSFAGAAGTDTQYF
>TRBV29-1|TRBJ2-1
CSFDPSGGYNEQFF
>TRBV2|TRBJ1-3
CASSEAVPQAVSGNTIYF
>TRBV20-1|TRBJ2-7
CSARSTTSGRKGEQYF
>TRBV19|TRBJ2-7
CASGGTGSSYEQYF
>TRBV10-3|TRBJ1-1
CAISGGGGRTEAFF
>TRBV11-2|TRBJ1-4
CASSLGPTTNEKLFF
>TRBV5-4|TRBJ2-4
CASSWDSLNIQYF
>TRBV5-1|TRBJ2-5
CASSRARTGRVQETQYF
>TRBV6-4|TRBJ2-7
CASSDSTGGEQYF
>TRBV4-3|TRBJ2-7
CASSQRPSGLSYEQYF
>TRBV5-1|TRBJ2-2
CASSQGQGTNTGELFF
>TRBV4-1|TRBJ2-7
CASSPPTRGYEQYF
>TRBV29-1|TRBJ1-1
CSVVAGRNTEAFF
>TRBV12-5|TRBJ1-2
CASSQGEGYTF
>TRBV6-1|TRBJ1-1
CASSDIWGGTEAFF
>TRBV4-2|TRBJ1-2
CASSQFSGQLDYGYTF
>TRBV15|TRBJ2-1
CATGVAGVNPYNEQFF
>TRBV5-6|TRBJ1-5
CASSLARDQPQHF
>TRBV24-1|TRBJ2-5
CATSDRGRVTQYF
>TRBV7-2|TRBJ2-7
CASSLVTSRGEQYF